This TCR beta chain was recorded in a study of shared T cell receptors in the human thymus. Trimming cost V 7 bases and J 7 bases, with 13 bases left between them. The CDR3 extends over 13 amino acids. The germline V gene encodes CDR1 LNHDA and CDR2 SQIVND (reference sequence). Method: immunoSEQ multiplex PCR; TCRdb's copy keeps in-frame clones and lacks some. The sample has hundreds of thousands of clones; around 87% are singletons. The data were also submitted as part of a second study, on human thymus T cells. Per that study: Corrective surgery for congenital heart defects was being performed on the healthy Finnish infants who were the donors. Surgeons resected thymus tissue during corrective heart surgery. Blood and thymic repertoires both appeared biased in V and J gene usage. Related work found strong thymic repertoire overlap between unrelated individuals.

The rearrangement uses TRBV19 and TRBJ1-4; D possibly corresponds to TRBD1 (5 bases). The receptor was derived from a boy under two years old with a congenital heart defect. The sample consisted of thymocytes. CDR3 sequence (DNA): TGTGCCAGTACAGATAGGGGAGGTGAAAAACTGTTTTTT. It codes for CASTDRGGEKLFF.